The 11 T cell receptor beta chains below come from one sample, sequenced in a study of T-cell memory formation after mild COVID-19. TCRdb reprocessed the 5' RACE reads via MiXCR and lists one record per CDR3 protein. This sample has some 200,000 distinct CDR3 sequences, with over 20% found just once. The sample consisted of PBMCs or a T cell subset sorted from them (not recorded which). These receptor sequences come from an adult woman who had mild COVID-19 (a few samples of this study predate the infection). Cell type and time point are not known.

This clonotype turned up a few times. The chain recombines TRBV6-6 with TRBJ2-5; possible D gene TRBD2, 5 bases. The germline CDR1 and CDR2 sequences are MNHNY and SVGAGI (reference sequence). The CDR3 extends over 10 amino acids. V was trimmed by 8 bases and J by 4 bases, leaving 5 bases between them. CDR3 nucleotides: TGTGCCAGCGCGGGAGAGACCCAGTACTTC. Its protein is CASAGETQYF.

This clonotype was found a few times. This chain links TRBV27 with TRBJ2-1; TRBD2 is a possible D gene (5 bases). This CDR3 comprises 15 residues. The germline CDR1 and CDR2 sequences are MNHEY and SMNVEV (reference sequence). The germline V and J ends were trimmed by 2 bases and 7 bases, with 15 bases remaining between them. The CDR3 bases are TGTGCCAGCAGTTTAACCTCCCGGGGAATGAATGAGCAGTTCTTC. It codes for CASSLTSRGMNEQFF.

This clonotype has more than one count but fewer than ten. V gene TRBV7-9 combines with J gene TRBJ2-3, with D maybe TRBD2 (6 bases). This CDR3 is 16 amino acids long. CDR1 is SEHNR and CDR2 is FQNEAQ in the germline V gene (reference sequence). Trimming left V 2 bases short and J 2 bases short, with 14 bases between. The CDR3: CASSLSGGRPTDTQYF. CDR3 nucleotides: TGTGCCAGCAGCTTATCCGGGGGAAGACCCACAGATACGCAGTATTTT.

The chain combines TRBV4-3 with TRBJ2-7, with 10 positions matching TRBD1. The V gene's germline CDR1 is LGHNA and CDR2 YSLEER. Trimming at V came to 5 bases and at J to 1 base, leaving 8 bases not matched to a gene. This CDR3 comprises 16 residues. The CDR3 sequence is CASSYSGTGESYEQYF. CDR3 DNA sequence: TGCGCCAGCAGCTACTCCGGGACAGGGGAATCCTACGAGCAGTACTTC.

The V call is TRBV6-2 or TRBV6-3, the J call TRBJ2-1; TRBD1 agrees at 12 bases. This CDR3 region has 16 residues. Germline CDR1 reads MNHEY; CDR2 reads SVGEGT. The trim removed 7 bases at V and 8 bases at J, leaving 12 bases unmatched. CDR3: CASTSWGTGGKDEQFF. CDR3 in DNA: TGTGCCAGCACCTCCTGGGGGACAGGGGGCAAGGATGAGCAGTTCTTC.

The chain recombines TRBV5-4 with TRBJ2-5; tentative D call: TRBD1 (5 bases). The CDR3 length is 15 residues. Trimming stripped 3 bases from V and 5 bases from J, with 17 bases between. Germline lookup yields CDR1 SGHNT and CDR2 YYREEE (reference sequence). The DNA of the CDR3 is TGTGCCAGCAGCTCTCCTATGAAGGGGTCGGAGACCCAGTACTTC. Translating it yields CASSSPMKGSETQYF.

The chain couples TRBV6-2 or TRBV6-3 to TRBJ2-3; 12 bases fit TRBD2. Germline loops: CDR1 MNHEY, CDR2 SVGEGT. V lost 0 bases to trimming and J lost 1 base; unmatched junction nucleotides: 14. The CDR3 spans 21 residues. CDR3 coding DNA: TGTGCCAGCAGTTACTCGACTAGCGGGAGATCCTCCCGGGTGGGCACAGATACGCAGTATTTT. This gives the protein CASSYSTSGRSSRVGTDTQYF.

This chain joins TRBV4-1 and TRBJ2-7; TRBD2 matches 7 bases. There are 15 residues in the CDR3. Germline V lookup: CDR1 MGHRA, CDR2 YSYEKL. V lost 4 bases and J lost 4; bases outside the gene matches: 10. This chain's CDR3 is CASSPPEAGSYEQYF. DNA of the CDR3: TGCGCCAGCAGCCCACCGGAAGCGGGGTCATACGAGCAGTACTTC.

This clonotype was seen a handful of times. The J gene is TRBJ1-1, the V gene TRBV3-1; no clear D gene. Germline CDR1 and CDR2: LGHDT and YNNKEL (reference sequence). The V gene lost 0 bases and the J gene lost 8 bases, with 7 bases spanning the gap. This CDR3 contains 12 residues. The CDR3, as DNA: TGTGCCAGCAGCCAAGATGAGGGAGAAGCTTTCTTT. It translates to CASSQDEGEAFF.

Written as DNA, the CDR3 is TGTGCCAGCAGAGGGGAACAGGGGCCTGGCTACGAGCAGTACTTC. As protein: CASRGEQGPGYEQYF. The chain couples TRBV11-3 to TRBJ2-7, with TRBD1 matching over 7 bases. Germline-derived CDR1 and CDR2 are SGHNT and YENEEA. After removal of 6 bases from V and 3 bases from J, the junction contained 11 bases not matched to a gene. The length of the CDR3 is 15 residues.

This sequence joins TRBV6-1 and TRBJ1-5; D remains ambiguous. V lost 5 bases and J lost 1, with 24 bases in between. This CDR3 contains 19 residues. CDR1 and CDR2 (germline): MNHNS, SASEGT. Here the CDR3 reads CASSFGDGSGISSNQPQHF. CDR3 nucleotides: TGTGCCAGCAGTTTCGGTGATGGGTCGGGGATCTCGAGCAATCAGCCCCAGCATTTT.